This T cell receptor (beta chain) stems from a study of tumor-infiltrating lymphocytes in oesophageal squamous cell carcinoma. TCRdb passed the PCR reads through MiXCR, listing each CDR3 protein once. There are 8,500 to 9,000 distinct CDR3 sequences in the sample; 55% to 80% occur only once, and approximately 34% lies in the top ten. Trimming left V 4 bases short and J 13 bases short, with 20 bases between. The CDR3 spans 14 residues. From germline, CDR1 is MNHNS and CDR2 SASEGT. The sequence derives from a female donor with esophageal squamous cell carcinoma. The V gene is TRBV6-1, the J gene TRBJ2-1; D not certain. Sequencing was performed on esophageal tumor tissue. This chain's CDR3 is CASSGRAVQETQFF. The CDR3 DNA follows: TGTGCCAGCAGTGGAAGGGCGGTCCAAGAGACCCAGTTCTTC.